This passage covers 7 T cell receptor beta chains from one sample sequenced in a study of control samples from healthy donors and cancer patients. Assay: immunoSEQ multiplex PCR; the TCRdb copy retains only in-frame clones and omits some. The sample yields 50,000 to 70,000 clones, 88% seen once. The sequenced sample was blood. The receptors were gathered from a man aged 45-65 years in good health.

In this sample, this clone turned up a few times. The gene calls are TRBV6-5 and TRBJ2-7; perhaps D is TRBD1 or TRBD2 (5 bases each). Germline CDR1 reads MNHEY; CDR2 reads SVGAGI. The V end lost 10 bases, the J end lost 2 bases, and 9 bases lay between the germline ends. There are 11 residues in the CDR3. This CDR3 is CATGRTYEQYF. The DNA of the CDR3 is TGTGCCACGGGACGGACCTACGAGCAGTACTTC.

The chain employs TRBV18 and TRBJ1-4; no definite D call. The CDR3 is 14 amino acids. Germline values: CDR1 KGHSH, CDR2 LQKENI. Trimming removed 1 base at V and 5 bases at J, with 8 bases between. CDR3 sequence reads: CASSPLLKNEKLFF. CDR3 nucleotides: TGTGCCAGCTCACCACTGTTGAAGAATGAAAAACTGTTTTTT. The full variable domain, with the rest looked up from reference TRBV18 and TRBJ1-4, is NAGVMQNPRHLVRRRGQEARLRCSPMKGHSHVYWYRQLPEEGLKFMVYLQKENIIDESGMPKERFSAEFPKEGPSILRIQQVVRGDSAAYFCASSPLLKNEKLFFGSGTQLSVL.

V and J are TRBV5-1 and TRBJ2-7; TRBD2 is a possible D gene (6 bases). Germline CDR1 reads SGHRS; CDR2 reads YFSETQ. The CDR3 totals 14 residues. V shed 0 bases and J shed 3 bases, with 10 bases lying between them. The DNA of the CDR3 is TGCGCCAGCAGCTTGGGTCAGGGACTCTACGAGCAGTACTTC. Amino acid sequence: CASSLGQGLYEQYF.

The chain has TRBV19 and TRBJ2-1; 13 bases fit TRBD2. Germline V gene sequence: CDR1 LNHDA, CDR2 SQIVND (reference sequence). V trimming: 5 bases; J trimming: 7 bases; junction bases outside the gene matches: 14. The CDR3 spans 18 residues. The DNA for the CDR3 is TGTGCCAGTAGTCCTATCCGACTAGCGGGAGGTTTATTAAATGAGCAGTTCTTC. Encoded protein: CASSPIRLAGGLLNEQFF.

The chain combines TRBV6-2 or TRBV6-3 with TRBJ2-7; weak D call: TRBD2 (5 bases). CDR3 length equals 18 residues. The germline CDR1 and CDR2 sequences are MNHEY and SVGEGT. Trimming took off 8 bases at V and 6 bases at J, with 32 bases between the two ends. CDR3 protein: CASRRTPSDGSGSGEQYF. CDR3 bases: TGTGCCAGCCGCCGCACTCCCTCGGATGGGTCGGGGTCGGGCGAGCAGTACTTC.

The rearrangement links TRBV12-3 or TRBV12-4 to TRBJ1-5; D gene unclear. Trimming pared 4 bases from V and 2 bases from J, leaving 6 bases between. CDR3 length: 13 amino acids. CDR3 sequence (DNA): TGTGCCAGCAGTTATGGCCGCAATCAGCCCCAGCATTTT. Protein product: CASSYGRNQPQHF.

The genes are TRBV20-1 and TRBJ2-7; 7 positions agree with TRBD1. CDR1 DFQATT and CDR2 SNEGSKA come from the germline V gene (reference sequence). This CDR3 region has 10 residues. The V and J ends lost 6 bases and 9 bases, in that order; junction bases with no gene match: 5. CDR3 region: CSAGTAPQYF. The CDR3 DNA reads TGCAGTGCGGGGACAGCACCGCAGTACTTC.